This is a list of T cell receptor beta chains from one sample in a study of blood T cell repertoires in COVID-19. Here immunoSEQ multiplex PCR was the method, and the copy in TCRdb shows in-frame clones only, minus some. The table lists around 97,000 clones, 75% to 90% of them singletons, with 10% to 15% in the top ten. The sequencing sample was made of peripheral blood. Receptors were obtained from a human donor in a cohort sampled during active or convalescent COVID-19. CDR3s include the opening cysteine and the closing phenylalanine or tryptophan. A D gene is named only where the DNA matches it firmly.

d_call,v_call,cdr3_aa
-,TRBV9,CASSVGGGGRDTQYF
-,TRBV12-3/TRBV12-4,CATLGANTGELFF
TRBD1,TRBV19,CASSIRQGEWETQYF
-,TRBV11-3,CASSLGRGNSPLHF
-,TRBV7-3,CASSLSGDYEQYF
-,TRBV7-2,CASSPTVQGRSAQHF
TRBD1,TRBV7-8,CASRSRGLDFLGTDTQYF
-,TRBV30,CAWSVAGADEQFF
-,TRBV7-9,CASSWTGTQDTGELFF
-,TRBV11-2,CASSFGQQETQYF
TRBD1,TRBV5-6,CASSTYGQGPYGYTF
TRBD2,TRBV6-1,CASSGAFLPGGSSYEQYF
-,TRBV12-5,CASGSPGLSETQYF
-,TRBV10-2,CASQKQDLVYEQYF
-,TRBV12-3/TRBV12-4,CASSLQGPEAFF
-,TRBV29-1,CSVVLLDYGYTF
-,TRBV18,CASSRLGGDYNEQFF
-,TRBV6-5,CASSYSFGRGAFF
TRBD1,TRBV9,CASSVDTGGYGETQYF
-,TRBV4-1,CASSQGGRREAFF
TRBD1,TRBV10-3,CAIREGQGGGYTF
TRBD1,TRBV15,CATSLGTGSGVIGYTF
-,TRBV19,CASSFVHSSEQYF
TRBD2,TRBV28,CASRGLAGGPDTQYF
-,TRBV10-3,CAISESPGYEQYF
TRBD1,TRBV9,CASSVGGRGHNEQFF
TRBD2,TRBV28,CASSPSLAGGRYEQYF
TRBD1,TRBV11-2,CASSLRTGGNEQYF
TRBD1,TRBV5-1,CASSFGQESTDTQYF
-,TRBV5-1,CASSFRMYNEQFF
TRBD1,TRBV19,CASRPTGIYGYTF
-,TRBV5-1,CASSPTWTDTLTGELFF
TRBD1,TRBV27,CASGWTGGRPQHF
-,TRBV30,CAWSVRGRMNTEAFF
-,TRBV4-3,CASSQELARATDTQYF
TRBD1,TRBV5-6,CASSPDRVVDTQYF
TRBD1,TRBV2,CASRRFRQGENSPLHF
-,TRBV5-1,CASSLDRHLGYTF
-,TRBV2,CASSEALQGPTDTQYF
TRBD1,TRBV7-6,CASSGGQGRGPHGYTF
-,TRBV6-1,CASSEVGGGYTF